Listed here are 18 T cell receptor beta chains from one sample, sequenced in a study of graft-versus-host responses after intestinal transplantation. The antigens for these receptors are not known. Clones were read by immunoSEQ multiplex PCR, and TCRdb kept only the in-frame ones, dropping some. The table has under 90,000 clones, around 90% seen once. The specimen comprised unstimulated CD8+ T cells sorted from spleen or lymph node cells, sampled before transplant. The receptor source for this set is a human donor who was the organ donor for an intestinal transplant.

The rearrangement links TRBV30 to TRBJ1-2, with TRBD1 matching over 7 bases. There are 12 residues in the CDR3. Germline lookup yields CDR1 GTSNPN and CDR2 SVGIG (reference sequence). The junction had 7 bases not matched to a gene; V was cut back by 7 bases and J by 5 bases. The CDR3 bases are TGTGCCTTGAGGGGGCTAGGTTATGGCTACACCTTC. Protein: CALRGLGYGYTF.

This clone was seen once. The CDR3 is CASSLYSGTDTGELFF. CDR3 DNA: TGTGCCAGCAGTTTATATTCCGGGACAGACACCGGGGAGCTGTTTTTT. V gene TRBV27 combines with J gene TRBJ2-2; 7 nucleotides align to TRBD1. This CDR3 has 16 amino acids. Germline V gene data show CDR1 as MNHEY and CDR2 as SMNVEV (reference sequence). Unmatched junction bases numbered 5, after V lost 1 base and J lost 3 bases.

The V gene is TRBV6-1, the J gene TRBJ1-2, with 7 bases that match TRBD1. The CDR3 is made up of 14 amino acids. Germline CDR1 is MNHNS and CDR2 is SASEGT. V shed 1 base and J 7 bases; nucleotides not matched to a gene: 6. CDR3 protein: CASSEGQGFGGYTF. The CDR3 DNA follows: TGTGCCAGCAGTGAAGGACAGGGCTTTGGTGGCTACACCTTC.

The genes are TRBV5-4 and TRBJ1-4; the D gene is possibly TRBD1 (5 bases). The CDR3 loop spans 18 amino acids. Germline CDR1 SGHNT, CDR2 YYREEE (reference sequence). Trimming stripped 4 bases from V and 4 bases from J, with 23 bases between. This CDR3 is CASSRGEVLGAVNEKLFF. The CDR3 DNA follows: TGTGCCAGCAGCCGGGGGGAGGTCCTCGGGGCCGTTAATGAAAAACTGTTTTTT.

The rearrangement uses TRBV7-9 and TRBJ2-1; D perhaps matches TRBD2 (6 bases). The V end was cut by 1 base, the J end by 5 bases, with 9 bases between. In germline, CDR1 is SEHNR, CDR2 FQNEAQ (reference sequence). This CDR3 is built from 14 residues. In nucleotides, the CDR3 is TGTGCCAGCAGCTTAGGGGACTCTCACAATGAGCAGTTCTTC. Translating gives CASSLGDSHNEQFF.

The genes are TRBV13 and TRBJ1-1, with D possibly matching TRBD1 (5 bases). Germline V lookup: CDR1 PRHDT, CDR2 FYEKMQ (reference sequence). The CDR3 has 15 amino acids. V was cut by 3 bases and J by 0 bases, with 11 bases left in between. The CDR3 DNA follows: TGTGCCAGCAGCTTCGAGTCAGGGATGAACACTGAAGCTTTCTTT. Protein product: CASSFESGMNTEAFF.

The CDR3, as DNA: TGTGCCAGCAGCCCAACGACTAGCGGGGGATACGAGCAGTACGTC. Its protein is CASSPTTSGGYEQYV. The chain joins TRBV7-9 to TRBJ2-7; 12 nucleotides align to TRBD2. CDR1 and CDR2 from the germline V gene are SEHNR and FQNEAQ (reference sequence). This CDR3 has 15 residues. Trimming took 5 bases from V and 4 from J; bases not matched to a gene: 6.

The V call is TRBV4-1, the J call TRBJ1-2, with 7 bases fitting TRBD1. Germline CDR1 MGHRA, CDR2 YSYEKL. CDR3 length: 14 residues. V was pared by 3 bases and J by 6 bases, with 7 bases of the junction left unmatched. This CDR3 reads CASSHLTGVDGYTF. The CDR3 coding sequence is TGCGCCAGCAGCCATCTAACAGGGGTTGATGGCTACACCTTC.

V and J are TRBV11-2 and TRBJ1-2, with TRBD1 matching 10 bases. The CDR3 sequence is 15 residues long. Germline lookup yields CDR1 SGHAT and CDR2 FQNNGV. J was trimmed by 4 bases and V by 5 bases; bases with no gene match: 7. CDR3 DNA: TGTGCCAGCAGCATACCGGGACAGGGGATCTATGGCTACACCTTC. It translates to CASSIPGQGIYGYTF.

This clone was detected only once. For the CDR3, the DNA is TGTGCCAGCAGTGCCGGGACAGGGGGCACCGGGGAGCTGTTTTTT. Translated, it gives CASSAGTGGTGELFF. The V and J genes are TRBV6-4 and TRBJ2-2, with 11 bases that match TRBD1. Losses at the gene ends were 4 bases for V and 4 bases for J; bases not matched to a gene: 2. This CDR3 is built from 15 residues. Germline loops: CDR1 MRHNA, CDR2 SNTAGT.

This clone was observed once. V is TRBV30 and J is TRBJ1-6; D is unclear. The V end was cut by 2 bases, the J end by 5 bases, with 16 bases between. Germline loops: CDR1 GTSNPN, CDR2 SVGIG (reference sequence). The CDR3 contains 16 residues. DNA of the CDR3: TGTGCCTGGAGTAAAGTGGGCCAGGCAGATAATTCACCCCTCCACTTT. Translating it yields CAWSKVGQADNSPLHF.

The chain links TRBV9 to TRBJ1-4; 7 bases are shared with TRBD1. V dropped 3 bases and J dropped 7; count of bases not matched to a gene: 6. The CDR3 has 14 residues. CDR1 SGDLS and CDR2 YYNGEE come from the germline V gene. The CDR3 region has the DNA TGTGCCAGCAGCGAGTCCGGGGACAGTGAAAAACTGTTTTTT. Protein: CASSESGDSEKLFF.

This chain uses TRBV25-1 with TRBJ2-1; 8 positions match TRBD1. The V and J ends lost 5 bases and 0 bases, in that order; junction bases with no gene match: 3. The CDR3 has 15 residues. Per the germline V gene, CDR1 is MGHDK and CDR2 is SYGVNS. In nucleotides, the CDR3 is TGTGCCAGCAGTACTCAGGGGGCCTCCTACAATGAGCAGTTCTTC. It specifies CASSTQGASYNEQFF.

The CDR3, as DNA: TGTGCCAGCAGCCTCGGACAGGTGCCCGTTTTTCAGTACTTC. Translated, it gives CASSLGQVPVFQYF. The V call is TRBV5-6, the J call TRBJ2-4, with 7 bases lining up with TRBD1. The CDR3 consists of 14 residues. Germline assignment: CDR1 SGHDT and CDR2 YYEEEE. J lost 11 bases, V lost 4 bases, and 12 bases had no gene match. Based on the CDR3 plus reference TRBV5-6 and TRBJ2-4, the full variable domain is DAGVTQSPTHLIKTRGQQVTLRCSPKSGHDTVSWYQQALGQGPQFIFQYYEEEERQRGNFPDRFSGHQFPNYSSELNVNALLLGDSALYLCASSLGQVPVFQYFGAGTRLSVL.

The genes are TRBV2 and TRBJ2-2, with D perhaps TRBD1 (6 bases). Trimming shortened V by 8 bases and J by 1 base, and 14 bases separated the two germline ends. There are 15 residues in the CDR3. The V gene's germline CDR1 is SNHLY and CDR2 FYNNEI. Here the CDR3 DNA reads TGTGCCAGCGGGGCCCACAGGGAGAACACCGGGGAGCTGTTTTTT. It codes for CASGAHRENTGELFF.

The genes are TRBV5-6 and TRBJ1-1; tentatively, D is TRBD1 (5 bases). Germline loops: CDR1 SGHDT, CDR2 YYEEEE. The CDR3 has 14 residues. V was trimmed by 7 bases and J by 8 bases, leaving 21 bases between them. The CDR3 DNA reads as TGTGCCAGCTCCCCGGGTAGGGGTTCCCCCGAAGCTTTCTTT. Translation: CASSPGRGSPEAFF. Supplemented by reference TRBV5-6 and TRBJ1-1, the full variable domain reads DAGVTQSPTHLIKTRGQQVTLRCSPKSGHDTVSWYQQALGQGPQFIFQYYEEEERQRGNFPDRFSGHQFPNYSSELNVNALLLGDSALYLCASSPGRGSPEAFFGQGTRLTVV.

This clone was seen only a few times. The chain uses TRBV28 and TRBJ2-7, with 9 bases identical to TRBD1. The germline gives CDR1 MDHEN, CDR2 SYDVKM. CDR3 length: 16 amino acids. Unmatched junction bases numbered 9, after V lost 3 bases and J lost 3 bases. In DNA, the CDR3 is TGTGCCAGCAGTTTCAACCGGGACAGGGACTTCTACGAGCAGTACGTC. Its translation: CASSFNRDRDFYEQYV.

This chain links TRBV4-1 with TRBJ1-2; no clear D gene. The V and J ends lost 1 base and 7 bases respectively, with 25 bases between them. The CDR3 contains 18 residues. Germline CDR1 MGHRA, CDR2 YSYEKL. CDR3 coding DNA: TGCGCCAGCAGCCAAGCTCCCCTTAGCCAGCCGGGGAGCCGTGGCTACACCTTC. The encoded protein is CASSQAPLSQPGSRGYTF.